What follows describes a single TCR beta chain. The data belong to a study of blood T cell repertoires in COVID-19. The data were produced by immunoSEQ multiplex PCR, yet TCRdb's version contains in-frame clones alone and is incomplete. This table holds a few hundred thousand clones, roughly 88% found once. The receptor was derived from a young man who had recovered from COVID-19. The specimen was PBMCs or T cells enriched from blood (not recorded which).

The CDR3 protein is CTSSPLATTYEQYF. CDR3 DNA: TGCACCAGCAGCCCGCTAGCAACCACCTACGAGCAGTACTTC. The J gene is TRBJ2-7, the V gene TRBV1; the table assigns TRBD2, which was not confirmed against the DNA. TRBV1 is described as a pseudogene. CDR3 size: 14 residues.